This is a list of T cell receptor beta chains from one sample in a study of Graves' ophthalmopathy and Graves' hyperthyroidism. TCRdb recomputed calls from the multiplex PCR reads with MiXCR, one row per CDR3 protein. This table holds under 350,000 distinct CDR3 sequences, roughly 15% found once. Sequenced: peripheral blood. The receptors here all came from an adult man with Graves' ophthalmopathy. Both conserved end residues are part of each CDR3. The D gene is left open where the match is weak. Clone size is shown for a subset of rows, as once, few, many or a class of expanded clone.

>TRBV6-1|TRBJ1-1|few|.
CASSSSGPGGAFF
TGTGCCAGCTCATCGTCCGGCCCAGGTGGAGCTTTCTTT
>TRBV20-1|TRBJ1-1|many|.
CSAKIDARRGTEAFF
TGCAGTGCTAAAATCGACGCACGTCGTGGCACTGAAGCTTTCTTT
>TRBV2|TRBJ1-2|many|TRBD1
CASSERQGQYGYTF
TGTGCCAGCAGTGAAAGACAGGGCCAATATGGCTACACCTTC
>TRBV7-2|TRBJ1-1|many|TRBD1
CASSPGQGSEAFF
TGTGCCAGCAGCCCTGGACAGGGTTCTGAAGCTTTCTTT
>TRBV25-1|TRBJ1-1|.|TRBD1
CASSVAGTGATEAFF
TGTGCCAGCAGTGTGGCCGGGACAGGGGCCACTGAAGCTTTCTTT
>TRBV24-1|TRBJ2-7|many|TRBD1
CATSDARDRGTYEQYF
TGTGCCACCAGTGATGCGAGGGACAGGGGAACCTACGAGCAGTACTTC
>TRBV20-1|TRBJ2-7|many|TRBD2
CSVATSGLNEQYF
TGCAGTGTGGCGACTAGCGGTTTAAACGAGCAGTACTTC
>TRBV30|TRBJ2-7|many|.
CAWSPLSIEKEQYF
TGTGCCTGGAGTCCCCTCTCGATTGAAAAGGAGCAGTACTTC
>TRBV10-3|TRBJ2-2|many|.
CAITPGANTGELFF
TGTGCCATCACCCCGGGCGCGAACACCGGGGAGCTGTTTTTT
>TRBV6-1|TRBJ1-3|many|TRBD1
CASRETGPGNTIYF
TGTGCCAGCAGAGAGACAGGGCCTGGAAACACCATATATTTT
>TRBV6-1|TRBJ2-5|many|.
CASSLGATQYF
TGTGCCAGCAGCTTAGGGGCAACCCAGTACTTC
>TRBV7-3|TRBJ2-5|few|TRBD2
CASSLAGVRETQYF
TGTGCCAGCAGCCTAGCGGGAGTAAGGGAGACCCAGTACTTC
>TRBV12-3/TRBV12-4|TRBJ2-5|.|.
CASQKGTQATQYF
TGTGCCAGTCAAAAAGGAACACAAGCGACCCAGTACTTC
>TRBV6-2/TRBV6-3|TRBJ2-7|many|.
CASSYGLNYEQYF
TGTGCCAGCAGTTATGGGCTTAACTACGAGCAGTACTTC
>TRBV27|TRBJ1-2|.|.
CAISGGFGYIF
TGTGCCATCAGCGGGGGGTTCGGCTACATCTTC
>TRBV20-1|TRBJ2-7|few|TRBD1
CSARGAGTGKSRLYEQYF
TGCAGTGCTAGGGGTGCCGGGACAGGGAAAAGTCGCCTCTACGAGCAGTACTTC
>TRBV7-8|TRBJ1-1|many|.
CASSLGQYTEAFF
TGTGCCAGCAGCTTAGGACAGTACACTGAAGCTTTCTTT
>TRBV6-1|TRBJ1-5|many|.
CASSEGTTQPQHF
TGTGCCAGCAGTGAAGGGACAACTCAGCCCCAGCATTTT
>TRBV28|TRBJ1-6|.|.
CASSYRPNSPLHF
TGTGCCAGCAGTTACAGACCAAATTCACCCCTCCACTTT
>TRBV19|TRBJ1-5|many|TRBD1
CASRRDRGYDQPQHF
TGTGCCAGTAGAAGGGACAGGGGCTACGATCAGCCCCAGCATTTT
>TRBV29-1|TRBJ2-7|many|.
CSVEQARTPEQYF
TGCAGCGTTGAACAGGCACGGACTCCCGAGCAGTACTTC
>TRBV2|TRBJ2-5|many|.
CATQGQETQYF
TGTGCCACGCAGGGTCAAGAGACCCAGTACTTC
>TRBV10-3|TRBJ1-1|many|.
CAISDKGGQNTEAFF
TGTGCCATCAGTGATAAGGGAGGACAAAACACTGAAGCTTTCTTT
>TRBV2|TRBJ1-5|many|.
CASSVGRVQPQHF
TGTGCCAGCAGTGTGGGCAGGGTACAGCCCCAGCATTTT
>TRBV7-3|TRBJ1-2|many|.
CASSLNSRGEGYTF
TGTGCCAGCAGCTTAAACTCCAGGGGAGAAGGCTACACCTTC
>TRBV11-2|TRBJ2-6|many|TRBD1
CASSLNLGVGTGFFGASVLTF
TGTGCCAGCAGCTTAAATCTGGGCGTGGGGACAGGGTTCTTTGGGGCCAGCGTCCTGACTTTC
>TRBV29-1|TRBJ2-5|many|TRBD1
CSATGTGGQETQYF
TGCAGCGCCACCGGGACAGGGGGCCAAGAGACCCAGTACTTC
>TRBV12-3/TRBV12-4|TRBJ1-1|few|.
CASSFVQTVMNTEAFF
TGTGCCAGCAGTTTTGTACAAACAGTCATGAACACTGAAGCTTTCTTT
>TRBV28|TRBJ1-4|few|.
CASSRRAANEKLFF
TGTGCCAGCAGCCGCCGGGCGGCTAATGAAAAACTGTTTTTT
>TRBV6-1|TRBJ2-5|.|.
CASQEVGSETQYF
TGTGCCAGCCAAGAGGTTGGCTCGGAGACCCAGTACTTC
>TRBV7-2|TRBJ2-5|.|.
CASTQGGEETQYF
TGTGCCAGCACTCAGGGTGGGGAAGAGACCCAGTACTTC
>TRBV5-1|TRBJ1-1|many|TRBD1
CASSLGAGGNTEAFF
TGCGCCAGCAGCTTGGGGGCAGGGGGGAACACTGAAGCTTTCTTT
>TRBV7-2|TRBJ1-5|many|.
CASSLNKGEPQHF
TGTGCCAGCAGCTTAAATAAAGGGGAGCCCCAGCATTTT
>TRBV6-1|TRBJ1-1|many|TRBD1
CASSEGTGRYTEAFF
TGTGCCAGCAGTGAAGGGACAGGGCGGTACACTGAAGCTTTCTTT
>TRBV27|TRBJ1-1|few|.
CASSLFSEMNTEAFF
TGTGCCAGCAGTTTATTTTCGGAGATGAACACTGAAGCTTTCTTT
>TRBV15|TRBJ1-2|many|.
CATSTEDGLYGYTF
TGTGCCACCAGCACTGAGGACGGCCTCTATGGCTACACCTTC
>TRBV19|TRBJ2-2|many|TRBD2
CASSMGLAGNTGELFF
TGTGCCAGTAGTATGGGCCTAGCGGGGAACACCGGGGAGCTGTTTTTT
>TRBV12-3/TRBV12-4|TRBJ2-2|many|TRBD1
CASSGTGGVTGELFF
TGTGCCAGCAGTGGGACAGGGGGCGTCACCGGGGAGCTGTTTTTT
>TRBV2|TRBJ2-4|many|.
CASSSVAKNIQYF
TGTGCCAGCAGTTCTGTAGCCAAAAACATTCAGTACTTC
>TRBV28|TRBJ2-7|many|.
CASSLAQGPYEQYF
TGTGCCAGCAGTTTAGCCCAGGGTCCCTACGAGCAGTACTTC
>TRBV7-2|TRBJ1-1|many|.
CASSGTVNTEAFF
TGTGCCAGCAGCGGTACAGTGAACACTGAAGCTTTCTTT
>TRBV6-1|TRBJ1-5|many|.
CASSEVEDQPQHF
TGTGCCAGCAGTGAAGTTGAGGATCAGCCCCAGCATTTT
>TRBV6-1|TRBJ1-6|many|.
CASSEGGARNSPLHF
TGTGCCAGCAGTGAGGGCGGTGCGCGTAATTCACCCCTCCACTTT
>TRBV6-2/TRBV6-3|TRBJ1-2|.|TRBD1
CASSGQGSYTF
TGTGCCAGCAGCGGACAGGGAAGCTACACCTTC
>TRBV5-1|TRBJ2-7|many|TRBD2
CASRSTSGGYEQYF
TGCGCCAGCAGGTCGACTAGCGGGGGCTACGAGCAGTACTTC
>TRBV4-3|TRBJ2-2|.|.
CASNQVTGSNTGELFF
TGCGCCAGCAACCAGGTGACTGGTTCGAACACCGGGGAGCTGTTTTTT
>TRBV6-5|TRBJ2-7|.|.
CASSYHGPYYEQYF
TGTGCCAGCAGTTACCACGGACCCTACTACGAGCAGTACTTC
>TRBV11-2|TRBJ1-5|many|.
CASSLEGRINQPQHF
TGTGCCAGCAGCTTAGAGGGCAGGATCAATCAGCCCCAGCATTTT
>TRBV2|TRBJ2-3|many|TRBD2
CASKASGIQDTQYF
TGTGCCAGCAAAGCTAGCGGGATTCAAGATACGCAGTATTTT
>TRBV27|TRBJ1-1|many|TRBD1
CASSTGGVRAFF
TGTGCCAGCAGTACAGGGGGCGTGAGAGCTTTCTTT
>TRBV12-3/TRBV12-4|TRBJ2-7|.|.
CASSLSYREDEQYF
TGTGCCAGCAGTTTGTCATACAGGGAGGACGAGCAGTACTTC
>TRBV11-2|TRBJ1-1|few|.
CASAVGGGRNNPEAFF
TGTGCCAGCGCGGTGGGGGGAGGGAGGAACAACCCTGAAGCTTTCTTT